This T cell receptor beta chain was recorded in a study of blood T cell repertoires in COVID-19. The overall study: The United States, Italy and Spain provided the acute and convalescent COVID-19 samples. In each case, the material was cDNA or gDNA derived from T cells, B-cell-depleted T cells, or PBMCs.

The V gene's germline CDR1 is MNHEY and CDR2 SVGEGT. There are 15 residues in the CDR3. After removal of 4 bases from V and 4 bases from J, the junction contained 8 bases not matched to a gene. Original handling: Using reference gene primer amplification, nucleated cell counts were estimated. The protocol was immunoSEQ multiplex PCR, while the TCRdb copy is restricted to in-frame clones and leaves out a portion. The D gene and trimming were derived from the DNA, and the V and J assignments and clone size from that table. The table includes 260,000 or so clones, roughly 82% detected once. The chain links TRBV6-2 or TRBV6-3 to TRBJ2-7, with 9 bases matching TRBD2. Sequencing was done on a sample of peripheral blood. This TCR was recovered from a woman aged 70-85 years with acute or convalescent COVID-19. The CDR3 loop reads CASSSGSGGTYEQYF. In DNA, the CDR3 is TGTGCCAGCAGTTCTGGGAGCGGGGGGACGTACGAGCAGTACTTC.